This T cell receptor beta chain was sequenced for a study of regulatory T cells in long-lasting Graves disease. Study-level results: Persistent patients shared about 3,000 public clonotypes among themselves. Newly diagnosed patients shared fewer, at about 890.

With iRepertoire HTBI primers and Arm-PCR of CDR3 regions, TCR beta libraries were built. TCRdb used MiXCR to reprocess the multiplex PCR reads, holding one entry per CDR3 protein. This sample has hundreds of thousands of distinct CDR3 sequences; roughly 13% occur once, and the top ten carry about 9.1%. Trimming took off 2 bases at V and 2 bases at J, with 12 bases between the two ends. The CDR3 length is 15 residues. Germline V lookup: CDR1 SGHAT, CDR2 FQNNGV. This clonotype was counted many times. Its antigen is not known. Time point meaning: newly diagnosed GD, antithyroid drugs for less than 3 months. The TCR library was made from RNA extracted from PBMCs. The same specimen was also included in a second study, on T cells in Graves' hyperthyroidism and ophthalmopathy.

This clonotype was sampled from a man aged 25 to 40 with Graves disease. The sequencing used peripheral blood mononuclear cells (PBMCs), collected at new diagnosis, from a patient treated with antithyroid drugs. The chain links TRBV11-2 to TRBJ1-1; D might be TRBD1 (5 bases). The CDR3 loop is CASSLIGGSNTEAFF. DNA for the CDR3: TGTGCCAGCAGCTTAATCGGGGGTTCAAACACTGAAGCTTTCTTT.